This T cell receptor beta chain was found in a study of blood T cell repertoires in COVID-19 (dated by TCRdb to about 2020). General notes on the study: Samples covering the acute and convalescent phases of COVID-19 were provided by collaborators in the United States, Italy and Spain. The prospective study material was composed of cDNA or gDNA derived from T cells, B-cell-depleted T cells, or PBMCs. Deeply sampled blood TCRbeta repertoires from subjects exposed to, actively infected with, or recovered from COVID-19 were included in the dataset. A freely available public database, intended as a resource for researchers studying the immune response to SARS-CoV-2, is where the repertoires were released. Samples came from the ongoing ImmuneRACE study (first 160 participants) plus 1,254 subjects from 6 global collaborators. Sample metadata almost always included a de-identified subject ID, COVID-19 status, age in years and sex. HLA class I and class II types, where available, came from metadata supplied by the sample provider rather than from assay-based typing.

One collaborating source in Seattle enrolled patients while the patients were actively infected and followed the patients over time throughout the course of disease. The collaborating institutions used their own protocols to collect whole blood in K2EDTA tubes. For TCRbeta analysis, collaborators shipped samples as frozen whole blood, isolated PBMCs, or DNA extracted from either of those sample types. TCRbeta CDR3 regions were amplified from genomic DNA by means of the immunoSEQ Assay, a bias-controlled multiplex PCR. The paper's data handling went like this. The number of nucleated cells in each sample was estimated from the amplification of reference gene primers within the assay. To quantify the absolute abundance of each unique TCRbeta CDR3 rearrangement, sequence reads were collapsed and filtered. Productive Simpson clonality was computed per sample as the square root of Simpson's diversity index over productive rearrangements. The source is immuneACCESS, and TCRdb retained only in-frame sequences with V and J called. Part of the clones is not carried over; for the studies checked, unresolved V genes explain less than half of this, and the remainder is unexplained. Clone size and the V and J calls come from that table; the DNA yielded D and trimming. This sample comprises 130,000 to 150,000 clones, approximately 83% of them detected only once. The ten largest clonotypes hold roughly 8% of the sample.

With regard to this clone: Its antigen is still unknown. No clone much larger than this one lies a single base away; base qualities are absent.

The CDR3 runs 14 amino acids, cysteine and phenylalanine included. CDR3 DNA is the only sequence kept; it has 42 bases, read in frame from the first base. Between the V and J ends, shortened by 3 bases and 5 bases respectively, the junction contains 14 bases. CDR1 and CDR2 were assigned from the germline V gene (reference sequence) as GTSNPN and SVGIG. The research as a whole found: Clinical and demographic metadata were provided uncurated, with the amount varying by source and participant.

The sequence links TRBV30 to TRBJ2-1, and possibly TRBD1, on 7 matching bases. The sequenced sample consisted of peripheral blood. The sequence was collected from a woman aged 55 to 70 with COVID-19, enrolled during active disease. The nucleotide sequence is TGTGCCTGGAGCCGACTAGGGGGCCACAATGAGCAGTTCTTC. Its amino acids are CAWSRLGGHNEQFF.